This T cell receptor (beta chain) was profiled in a study of cytomegalovirus exposure and HLA in healthy donors. For the study at large: The approximately 710 first-cohort repertoires and the 100 to 150 validation repertoires shared the same platform, a later analysis reported.

It was the roughly 130-subject validation cohort, separate from the approximately 700-subject first cohort, to which the donors belonged. On this clone itself: Its target is not known.

Germline loops: CDR1 SGDLS, CDR2 YYNGEE. The CDR3 sequence is 16 residues long. V was clipped by 0 bases and J by 1 base; unmatched bases: 3. Profiled with immunoSEQ multiplex PCR; TCRdb holds only in-frame clones, not every one. The sample consists of roughly 75,000 clones, roughly 94% of them appearing once. Notes on the study in general: The study put 150 or so TCR beta chains on its list as cytomegalovirus-associated. Confirmation in vitro established that a few CMV-associated chains were specific for CMV antigens.

The receptor comes from a woman aged 18-29 years in good health and CMV-seropositive. The V gene is TRBV9, the J gene TRBJ2-2; 7 positions agree with TRBD2. Sequencing used PBMCs. CDR3 DNA sequence: TGTGCCAGCAGCGTAGGACTAGCAGAGAACACCGGGGAGCTGTTTTTT. It translates to CASSVGLAENTGELFF.